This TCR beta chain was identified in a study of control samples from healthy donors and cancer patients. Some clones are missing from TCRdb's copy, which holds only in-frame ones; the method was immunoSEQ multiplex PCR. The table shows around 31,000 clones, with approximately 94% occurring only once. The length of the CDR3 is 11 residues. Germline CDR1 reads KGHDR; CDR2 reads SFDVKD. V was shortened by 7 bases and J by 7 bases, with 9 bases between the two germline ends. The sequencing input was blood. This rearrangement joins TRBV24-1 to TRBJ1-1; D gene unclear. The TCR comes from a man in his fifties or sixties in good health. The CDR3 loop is CATRIGSEAFF. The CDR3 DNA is TGTGCCACCAGGATAGGAAGTGAAGCTTTCTTT.